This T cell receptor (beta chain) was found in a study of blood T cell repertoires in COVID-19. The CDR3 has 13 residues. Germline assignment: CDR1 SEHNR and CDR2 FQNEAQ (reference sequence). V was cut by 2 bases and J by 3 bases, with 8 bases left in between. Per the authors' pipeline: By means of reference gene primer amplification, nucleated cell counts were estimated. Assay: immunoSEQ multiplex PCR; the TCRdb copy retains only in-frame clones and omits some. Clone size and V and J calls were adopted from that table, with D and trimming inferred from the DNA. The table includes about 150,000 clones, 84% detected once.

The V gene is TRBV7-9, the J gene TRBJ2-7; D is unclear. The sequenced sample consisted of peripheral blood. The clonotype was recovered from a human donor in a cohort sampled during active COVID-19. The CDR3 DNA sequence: TGTGCCAGCAGCTTATCCGGTGGCTACGAGCAGTACTTC. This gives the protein CASSLSGGYEQYF.